This T cell receptor (beta chain) came from a study of neurological immune-mediated disorders. A single record per CDR3 protein comes from TCRdb applying MiXCR to the 5' RACE reads. The repertoire holds about 70,000 distinct CDR3 sequences, 2.5% to 4% seen once, with 4% to 6.5% in the top ten. The CDR3 is 16 amino acids. The germline CDR1 and CDR2 sequences are SGHTA and FQGNSA. Trimming stripped 6 bases from V and 0 bases from J, with 16 bases between. At least ten counts were recorded for this clonotype. The sample consisted of PBMCs. The chain employs TRBV7-2 and TRBJ2-3; D possibly corresponds to TRBD2 (7 bases). This sequence was found in a woman in her forties or fifties with multiple sclerosis. In nucleotides, the CDR3 is TGTGCCAGCAGAATTAAGGGAGGGGGTAGCACAGATACGCAGTATTTT. Residues: CASRIKGGGSTDTQYF.